One T cell receptor (beta chain) is described in this entry. Antigen unknown. From the reads, TCRdb called clonotypes with MiXCR, one entry per CDR3 protein. The sample lists roughly 990,000 distinct CDR3 sequences; approximately 30% were seen once. These data come from a study of T cell repertoires in cytomegalovirus infection. CDR1 SQVTM and CDR2 ANQGSEA come from the germline V gene. V dropped 2 bases and J dropped 0 bases, with 10 bases sitting between them. The CDR3 has 14 amino acids. The input for sequencing was cultured CD8+ T cells from PBMCs, taken from culture after CMV antigen stimulation. The sequence was collected from a human donor in good health (CMV status not recorded). Some clones in this sample may be carry-over from other donors' samples. The chain links TRBV29-1 to TRBJ2-5; either TRBD1 or TRBD2 may fit D (5 bases each). Written as DNA, the CDR3 is TGCAGCGTTGAATGGGGGACGGACCAAGAGACCCAGTACTTC. Residues: CSVEWGTDQETQYF.